This note documents a single T cell receptor (beta chain) sequence. The target antigen is unknown. Per germline, CDR1 KGHSH and CDR2 LQKENI. The CDR3 length is 17 residues. Trimming shortened V by 3 bases and J by 0 bases, and 12 bases separated the two germline ends. This sample was taken from a study of PD-L1 blockade in urothelial cancer. Study summary: Patients' histories included 0 to 3 prior chemotherapy regimens.

Assay used: immunoSEQ multiplex PCR; TCRdb lists only in-frame clones, some missing. The sample holds about 49,000 clones, roughly 85% seen once. Study observations and caveats: Below-median pretreatment blood TCR clonality was a predictor of better survival.

The source material was PBMCs, sampled around atezolizumab (anti-PD-L1) treatment. V gene TRBV18 combines with J gene TRBJ1-6; D is ambiguous. This sequence was found in a man between 60 and 75 years old with urothelial cancer. This CDR3 is CASSPTGVSSYNSPLHF. As DNA, the CDR3 is TGTGCCAGCTCACCCACCGGGGTGAGCTCCTATAATTCACCCCTCCACTTT. The full variable domain, with the rest looked up from reference TRBV18 and TRBJ1-6, is NAGVMQNPRHLVRRRGQEARLRCSPMKGHSHVYWYRQLPEEGLKFMVYLQKENIIDESGMPKERFSAEFPKEGPSILRIQQVVRGDSAAYFCASSPTGVSSYNSPLHFGNGTRLTVT.